Each of the 15 T cell receptor beta chains below was sequenced from the same sample in a study of cytomegalovirus exposure and HLA in healthy donors. PCR was performed using 60 Vbeta and 13 Jbeta primers. The repertoire was sequenced with immunoSEQ multiplex PCR; TCRdb's copy has only in-frame clones and lacks some. Among 150,000 or so clones, roughly 82% were seen once, and the ten largest hold 6.6%. Sequencing was performed on PBMCs. The receptor source for this set is a woman aged 50 to 65 in good health and CMV-seropositive.

This clone was recorded only once. The chain employs TRBV6-6 and TRBJ2-7, with 7 bases matching TRBD2. The CDR3 has 13 amino acids. Germline values: CDR1 MNHNY, CDR2 SVGAGI (reference sequence). The J segment lost 6 bases and the V segment lost 7 bases, leaving 9 bases of the junction unmatched. The CDR3 loop is CASKLTSLSEQYF. The CDR3 region has the DNA TGTGCCAGCAAGTTGACTAGCCTTAGCGAGCAGTACTTC.

The chain is built from TRBV18 and TRBJ2-3; 16 nucleotides match TRBD2. Trimming cost V 3 bases and J 4 bases; bases outside gene matches: 1. The CDR3 has 16 amino acids. Germline lookup yields CDR1 KGHSH and CDR2 LQKENI. The DNA for the CDR3 is TGTGCCAGCTCACCGGGACTAGCGGGGGGGCCAGATACGCAGTATTTT. Protein sequence: CASSPGLAGGPDTQYF.

The V gene is TRBV5-1, the J gene TRBJ1-1; D is perhaps TRBD1 (6 bases). The V and J ends lost 4 bases and 5 bases respectively, with 18 bases between them. Per the germline V gene, CDR1 is SGHRS and CDR2 is YFSETQ. The CDR3 totals 15 residues. The CDR3 DNA follows: TGCGCCAGCAGCCTCCGGCAGGGGTCGGGTACTGAAGCTTTCTTT. Residues: CASSLRQGSGTEAFF.

The J gene is TRBJ1-4, the V gene TRBV7-8; maybe TRBD1 (5 bases). V was clipped by 5 bases and J by 1 base, with 11 bases between them. The germline gives CDR1 SGHVS, CDR2 FQNEAQ. There are 15 residues in the CDR3. CDR3 DNA: TGTGCCAGCAGCCTCCAGGGAGGAACTAATGAAAAACTGTTTTTT. The encoded protein is CASSLQGGTNEKLFF.

As DNA, the CDR3 is TGCGCCAGCAGCTTGGAGACAGGGGGTTCTAGGGCTGAAGCTTTCTTT. This translates into CASSLETGGSRAEAFF. The chain uses TRBV5-1 and TRBJ1-1, with 9 bases identical to TRBD1. This CDR3 has 16 amino acids. The trim removed 0 bases at V and 6 bases at J, leaving 9 bases unmatched. Germline assignment: CDR1 SGHRS and CDR2 YFSETQ.

This clone has just a few counts. V usage is TRBV2 and J usage is TRBJ2-1; D is undetermined. CDR1 SNHLY and CDR2 FYNNEI come from the germline V gene. Deletions cut 6 bases from V and 0 bases from J, with 12 bases between. This CDR3 spans 15 amino acids. The CDR3 region has the DNA TGTGCCAGCAGCCCGACCCGGAGCTCCTACAATGAGCAGTTCTTC. Translated: CASSPTRSSYNEQFF. The whole variable domain, filled in from reference TRBV2 and TRBJ2-1, reads EPEVTQTPSHQVTQMGQEVILRCVPISNHLYFYWYRQILGQKVEFLVSFYNNEISEKSEIFDDQFSVERPDGSNFTLKIRSTKLEDSAMYFCASSPTRSSYNEQFFGPGTRLTVL.

This clone was observed a handful of times. Mismatch with germline at one junction end may stem from a read error. The chain carries TRBV19 and TRBJ1-1; a possible D gene is TRBD1 (6 bases). The CDR3 runs 13 residues. Germline V gene lookup returns CDR1 LNHDA and CDR2 SQIVND (reference sequence). The DNA for the CDR3 is TGTGCCAGCAGTACCCGACAGGCCTCTGAAGCTTTCTTT. The encoded protein is CASSTRQASEAFF.

The rearrangement links TRBV9 to TRBJ2-7, with 11 nucleotides matching TRBD1. CDR1 is SGDLS, CDR2 YYNGEE, per germline. The CDR3 covers 15 residues. With V trimmed by 0 bases and J by 4 bases, 3 bases remained unmatched. This CDR3 reads CASSVGTGGEYEQYF. The DNA for the CDR3 is TGTGCCAGCAGCGTAGGGACAGGGGGCGAGTACGAGCAGTACTTC.

This chain joins TRBV11-3 and TRBJ2-2, with 10 positions matching TRBD1. Germline trimming cut 5 bases from V and 5 bases from J; bases unmatched to any gene: 5. This CDR3 contains 15 residues. The germline V gene encodes CDR1 SGHNT and CDR2 YENEEA. CDR3 nucleotide sequence: TGTGCCAGCAGCCGGGACAGGGGAGGGACCGGGGAGCTGTTTTTT. This translates into CASSRDRGGTGELFF. The full variable domain, completed using reference TRBV11-3 and TRBJ2-2, is EAGVVQSPRYKIIEKKQPVAFWCNPISGHNTLYWYLQNLGQGPELLIRYENEEAVDDSQLPKDRFSAERLKGVDSTLKIQPAELGDSAVYLCASSRDRGGTGELFFGEGSRLTVL.

The chain has TRBV10-1 and TRBJ2-3; 8 bases map to TRBD1. CDR3 length: 14 amino acids. Germline CDR1 is WNHNN and CDR2 is SYGVQD (reference sequence). Germline trimming cut 4 bases from V and 2 bases from J; bases unmatched to any gene: 2. CDR3 nucleotides: TGCGCCAGCAGTGTGGACAGGGCCACAGATACGCAGTATTTT. Encoded protein: CASSVDRATDTQYF.

The CDR3 loop reads CASSPTGSGNSPLHF. Here the CDR3 DNA reads TGCGCCAGCAGCCCAACCGGGAGCGGGAATTCACCCCTCCACTTT. This chain joins TRBV4-1 and TRBJ1-6; no definite D call. The V gene's germline CDR1 is MGHRA and CDR2 YSYEKL. V was shortened by 4 bases and J by 7 bases, with 14 bases between the two germline ends. The CDR3 totals 15 residues.

The chain couples TRBV5-4 to TRBJ2-7, with D possibly being TRBD2 (6 bases). The CDR3 covers 14 residues. V shed 1 base and J shed 5 bases, with 13 bases lying between them. CDR1 is SGHNT and CDR2 is YYREEE in the germline V gene (reference sequence). The CDR3 loop is CASSLFAGRNEQYF. The CDR3 coding sequence is TGTGCCAGCAGCTTGTTCGCGGGGAGGAACGAGCAGTACTTC.

This chain uses TRBV2 with TRBJ2-7, with 14 bases matching TRBD2. The trim removed 4 bases at V and 5 bases at J, leaving 4 bases unmatched. The CDR3 runs 15 residues. The germline V gene has CDR1 SNHLY and CDR2 FYNNEI. The CDR3 DNA follows: TGTGCCAGCAGTGGGACTAGCGGGGGGTTCAACGAGCAGTACTTC. This codes for CASSGTSGGFNEQYF.

The V and J genes are TRBV6-5 and TRBJ1-4; 7 positions match TRBD1. Trimming cost V 6 bases and J 5 bases; bases outside gene matches: 3. The CDR3 has 13 amino acids. The germline gives CDR1 MNHEY, CDR2 SVGAGI. CDR3 nucleotide sequence: TGTGCCAGCAGACCGACAGGGAATGAAAAACTGTTTTTT. This gives the protein CASRPTGNEKLFF.

The chain uses TRBV14 and TRBJ2-2, with 10 bases matching TRBD1. Germline V gives CDR1 SGHDN, CDR2 FVKESK. This CDR3 contains 16 residues. J gave up 5 bases and V 1 base, and 4 bases lay outside the gene matches. The CDR3 sequence is CASSQVRTGGTGELFF. The CDR3, as DNA: TGTGCCAGCAGCCAAGTCCGGACAGGGGGGACCGGGGAGCTGTTTTTT.